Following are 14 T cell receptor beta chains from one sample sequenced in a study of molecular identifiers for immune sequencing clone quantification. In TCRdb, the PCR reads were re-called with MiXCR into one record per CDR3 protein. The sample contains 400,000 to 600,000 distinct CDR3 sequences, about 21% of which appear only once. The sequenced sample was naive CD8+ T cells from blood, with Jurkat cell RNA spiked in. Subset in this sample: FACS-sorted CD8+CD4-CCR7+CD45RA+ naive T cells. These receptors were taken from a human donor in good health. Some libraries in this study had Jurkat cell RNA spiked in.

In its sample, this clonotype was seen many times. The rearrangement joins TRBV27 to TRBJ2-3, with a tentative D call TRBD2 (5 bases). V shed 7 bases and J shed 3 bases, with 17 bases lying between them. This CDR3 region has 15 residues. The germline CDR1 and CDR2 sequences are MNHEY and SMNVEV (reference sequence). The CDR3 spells CASMLGSSITDTQYF. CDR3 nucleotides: TGTGCCAGCATGTTAGGGAGTTCAATAACAGATACGCAGTATTTT.

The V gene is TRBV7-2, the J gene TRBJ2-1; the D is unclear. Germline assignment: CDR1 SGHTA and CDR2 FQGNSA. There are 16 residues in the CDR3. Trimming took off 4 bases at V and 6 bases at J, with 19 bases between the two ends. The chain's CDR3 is CASSSGSAVFSNEQFF. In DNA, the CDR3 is TGTGCCAGCAGCTCTGGGTCAGCAGTCTTCTCCAATGAGCAGTTCTTC.

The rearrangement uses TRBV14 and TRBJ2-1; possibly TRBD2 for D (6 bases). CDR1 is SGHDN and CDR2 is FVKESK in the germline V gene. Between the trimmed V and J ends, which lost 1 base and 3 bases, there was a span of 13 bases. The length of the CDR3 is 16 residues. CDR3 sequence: CASSQATSRYYNEQFF. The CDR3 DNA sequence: TGTGCCAGCAGCCAAGCCACTAGCCGATACTACAATGAGCAGTTCTTC.

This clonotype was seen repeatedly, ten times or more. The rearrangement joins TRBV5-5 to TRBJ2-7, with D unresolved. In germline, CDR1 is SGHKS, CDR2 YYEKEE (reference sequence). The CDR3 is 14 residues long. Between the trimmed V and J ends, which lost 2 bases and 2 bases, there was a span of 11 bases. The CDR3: CASSFADGAYEQYF. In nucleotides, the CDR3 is TGTGCCAGCAGCTTTGCGGACGGAGCCTACGAGCAGTACTTC.

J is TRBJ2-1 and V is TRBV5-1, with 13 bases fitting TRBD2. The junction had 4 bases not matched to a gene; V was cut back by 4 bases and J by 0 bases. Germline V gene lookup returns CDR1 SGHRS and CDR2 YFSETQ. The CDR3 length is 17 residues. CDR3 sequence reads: CASSRGLAGYSYNEQFF. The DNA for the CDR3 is TGCGCCAGCAGCAGGGGACTAGCGGGATACTCCTACAATGAGCAGTTCTTC.

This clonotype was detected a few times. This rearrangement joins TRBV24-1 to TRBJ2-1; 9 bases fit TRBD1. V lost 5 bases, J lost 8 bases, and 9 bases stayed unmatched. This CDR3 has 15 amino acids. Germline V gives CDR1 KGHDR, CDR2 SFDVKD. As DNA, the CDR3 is TGTGCCACCAGTGGTGGGACAGGGTCATTCGATGAGCAGTTCTTC. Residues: CATSGGTGSFDEQFF.

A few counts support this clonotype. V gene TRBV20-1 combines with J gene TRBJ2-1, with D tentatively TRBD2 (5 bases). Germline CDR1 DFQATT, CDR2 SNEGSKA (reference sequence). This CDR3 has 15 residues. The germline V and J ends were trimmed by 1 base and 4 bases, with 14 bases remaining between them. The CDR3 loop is CSARVSLAPYNEQFF. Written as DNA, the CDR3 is TGCAGTGCTAGAGTTTCGCTAGCTCCTTACAATGAGCAGTTCTTC.

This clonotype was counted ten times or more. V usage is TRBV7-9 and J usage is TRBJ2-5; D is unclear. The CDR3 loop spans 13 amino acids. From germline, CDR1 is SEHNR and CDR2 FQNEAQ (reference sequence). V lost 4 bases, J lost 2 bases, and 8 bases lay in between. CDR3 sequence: CASSSLEQETQYF. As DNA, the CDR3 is TGTGCCAGCAGCTCTCTGGAGCAAGAGACCCAGTACTTC.

In DNA, the CDR3 is TGTGCCAGCAGTTTATTGATCGGGCCTAGCACAGATACGCAGTATTTT. Translation gives CASSLLIGPSTDTQYF. The V and J genes are TRBV27 and TRBJ2-3; no clear D gene. The V and J ends lost 1 base and 0 bases respectively, with 11 bases between them. Germline V gene data show CDR1 as MNHEY and CDR2 as SMNVEV (reference sequence). The CDR3 sequence is 16 residues long.

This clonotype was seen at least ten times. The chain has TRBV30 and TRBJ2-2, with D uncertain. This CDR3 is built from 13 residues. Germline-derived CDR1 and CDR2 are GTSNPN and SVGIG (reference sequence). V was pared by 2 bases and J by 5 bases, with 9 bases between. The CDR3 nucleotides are TGTGCCTGGAGTTTATCCGGGACCGGGGAGCTGTTTTTT. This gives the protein CAWSLSGTGELFF.

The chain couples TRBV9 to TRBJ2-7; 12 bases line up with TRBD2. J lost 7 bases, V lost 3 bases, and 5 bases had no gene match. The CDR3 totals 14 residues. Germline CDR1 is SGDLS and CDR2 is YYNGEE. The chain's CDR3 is CASSALAGGGEQYF. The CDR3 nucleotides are TGTGCCAGCAGCGCCCTAGCGGGAGGGGGTGAGCAGTACTTC.

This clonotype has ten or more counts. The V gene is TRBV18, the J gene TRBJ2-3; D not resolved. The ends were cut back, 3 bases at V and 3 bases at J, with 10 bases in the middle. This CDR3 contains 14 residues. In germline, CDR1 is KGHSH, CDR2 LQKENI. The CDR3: CASSPATTTDTQYF. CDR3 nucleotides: TGTGCCAGCTCACCCGCGACCACGACAGATACGCAGTATTTT.

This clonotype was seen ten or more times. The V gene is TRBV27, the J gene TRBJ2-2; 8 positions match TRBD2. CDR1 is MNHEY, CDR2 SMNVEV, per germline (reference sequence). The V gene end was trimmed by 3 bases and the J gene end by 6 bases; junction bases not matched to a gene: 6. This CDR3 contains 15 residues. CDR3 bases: TGTGCCAGCAGTTTCCTCCCAGCGGGGGCCGGGGAGCTGTTTTTT. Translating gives CASSFLPAGAGELFF.

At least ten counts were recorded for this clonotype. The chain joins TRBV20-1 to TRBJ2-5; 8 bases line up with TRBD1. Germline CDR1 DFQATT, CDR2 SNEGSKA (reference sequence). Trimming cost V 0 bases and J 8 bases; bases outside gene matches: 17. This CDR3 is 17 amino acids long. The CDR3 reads CSARDGEQPDDRGTQYF. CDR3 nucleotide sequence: TGCAGTGCTAGAGATGGCGAGCAACCGGACGACAGGGGAACCCAGTACTTC.